This record looks at one T cell receptor (beta chain) sequence and its context. Antigen specificity is unknown. This entry belongs to a study of CD8 T cells in Susac syndrome. Study-wide results and caveats: When the CD4+ T cell repertoires of patients with Susac syndrome were examined, they did not show any clonal expansion. TCR sequencing and HLA analysis covered a relatively small number of individuals.

Trimming took 5 bases from V and 4 from J, leaving 12 bases between them. The germline V gene encodes CDR1 KGHSH and CDR2 LQKENI. The CDR3 sequence is 15 residues long. Reverse transcription of roughly 0.5 to 1 ug RNA was carried out with random hexamers. Amplification of TCR beta CDR3 used immunoSEQ multiplex PCR across 54 Vbeta and 13 Jbeta. TCRdb used MiXCR to reprocess the immunoSEQ multiplex PCR reads, holding one entry per CDR3 protein. The sample has 150,000 to 180,000 distinct CDR3 sequences; roughly 95% are singletons. CD8+ and CD4+ T cells were negatively isolated; TEMRA cells were FACS-enriched.

The sample consisted of CD4+ T cells from PBMCs. The clonotype originates from a human donor with Susac syndrome. The genes are TRBV18 and TRBJ2-6, with D possibly TRBD1 on 6 matching bases. CDR3 nucleotide sequence: TGTGCCAGCTCAACTACAGGGTCCGGGGCCAACGTCCTGACTTTC. This gives the protein CASSTTGSGANVLTF.